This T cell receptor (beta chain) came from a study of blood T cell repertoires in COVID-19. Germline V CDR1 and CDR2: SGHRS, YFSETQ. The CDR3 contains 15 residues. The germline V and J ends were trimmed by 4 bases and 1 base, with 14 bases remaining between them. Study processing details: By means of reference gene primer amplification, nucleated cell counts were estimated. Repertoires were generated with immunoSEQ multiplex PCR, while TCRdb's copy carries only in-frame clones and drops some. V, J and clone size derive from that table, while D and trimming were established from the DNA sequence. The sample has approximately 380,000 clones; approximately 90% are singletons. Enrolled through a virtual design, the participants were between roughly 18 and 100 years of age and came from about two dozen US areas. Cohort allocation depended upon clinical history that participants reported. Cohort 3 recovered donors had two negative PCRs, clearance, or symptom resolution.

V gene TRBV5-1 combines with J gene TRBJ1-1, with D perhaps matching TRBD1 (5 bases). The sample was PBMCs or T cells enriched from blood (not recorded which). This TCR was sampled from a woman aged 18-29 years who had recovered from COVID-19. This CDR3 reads CASSPSPGENTEAFF. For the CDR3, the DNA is TGCGCCAGCAGCCCCTCCCCGGGGGAGAACACTGAAGCTTTCTTT.